A selection of T cell receptor beta chains follows, all from one sample in a study of blood T cell repertoires in COVID-19. The repertoire was sequenced with immunoSEQ multiplex PCR; TCRdb's copy has only in-frame clones and lacks some. The data contain more than 250,000 clones, roughly 85% of them singletons. The sample consisted of PBMCs or T cells enriched from blood (not recorded which). The receptors were gathered from a woman aged 25 to 39 who had recovered from COVID-19. Each CDR3 is given with its conserved first and last residue. The D gene is left open where the match is weak. Expanded clones are given a class, and other clones once, few, many or no size at all.

V	J	D	size	DNA	CDR3
TRBV11-2	TRBJ1-2	TRBD1	.	TGTGCCAGCAGCCGGACAGGGATTAACTATGGCTACACCTTC	CASSRTGINYGYTF
TRBV19	TRBJ1-4	TRBD1	.	TGTGCCAGTAACCAGGGGGCGGTGGGGAAACTGTTTTTT	CASNQGAVGKLFF
TRBV11-2	TRBJ1-6	.	.	TGTGCCAGCAGCTCGCTTCGCCAGGGCTCCTATAATTCACCCCTCCACTTT	CASSSLRQGSYNSPLHF
TRBV5-1	TRBJ2-3	.	.	TGCGCCAGCAGCTTGGTTCAGGGGAGCACAGATACGCAGTATTTT	CASSLVQGSTDTQYF
TRBV6-5	TRBJ1-1	.	few	TGTGCCAGCAGTTACTCGATAGGGGTCACTGAAGCTTTCTTT	CASSYSIGVTEAFF
TRBV7-9	TRBJ2-5	.	.	TGTGCCAGCAGCTCAGAAGGAGGTCGGAGGCAAGAGACCCAGTACTTC	CASSSEGGRRQETQYF
TRBV5-1	TRBJ1-2	.	.	TGCGCCAGCAGCGTGGTCGGAGGCCAGAACTATGGCTACACCTTC	CASSVVGGQNYGYTF
TRBV6-6	TRBJ2-5	.	.	TGTGCCAGCAGTCCTCTGACTTTCCAAGAGACCCAGTACTTC	CASSPLTFQETQYF
TRBV7-2	TRBJ2-2	.	.	TGTGCCAGCAGCTCGACAGGAAACACCGGGGAGCTGTTTTTT	CASSSTGNTGELFF
TRBV2	TRBJ2-2	.	.	TGTGCCAGCAGTGAAGGGACAGATACCGGGGAGCTGTTTTTT	CASSEGTDTGELFF
TRBV27	TRBJ2-1	TRBD1	.	TGTGCCAGCATGACAGGGGGCTTAGATGAGCAGTTCTTC	CASMTGGLDEQFF
TRBV10-1	TRBJ2-1	.	.	TGCGCCAGCAGTCCCTCCCCCCATGAGCAGTTCTTC	CASSPSPHEQFF
TRBV9	TRBJ2-3	.	.	TGTGCCAGCAGCCCCCGGAGGGCGGCAGATACGCAGTATTTT	CASSPRRAADTQYF
TRBV27	TRBJ2-1	.	.	TGTGCCAGCAGCCCTAAGGGACTCGGGGAGCACAATGAGCAGTTCTTC	CASSPKGLGEHNEQFF
TRBV24-1	TRBJ1-6	TRBD1	few	TGTGCCACGGGCGGGACAGACCCATTCACCCTCCACTTT	CATGGTDPFTLHF
TRBV9	TRBJ1-3	.	few	TGTGCCAGCAGCCCAATTGGTGCGGACTCTGGAAACACCATATATTTT	CASSPIGADSGNTIYF
TRBV6-5	TRBJ1-1	.	once	TGTGCCAGCAGCGGGGACACCCTGAACACTGAAGCTTTCTTT	CASSGDTLNTEAFF
TRBV28	TRBJ2-5	TRBD2	once	TGTGCCAGCAGTTTATGGCGGGGGGGAGAACAAGAGACCCAGTACTTC	CASSLWRGGEQETQYF
TRBV11-2	TRBJ1-6	.	once	TGTGCCAGCACCCTCGGGAAACTCTATAATTCACCCCTCCACTTT	CASTLGKLYNSPLHF
TRBV19	TRBJ2-3	.	.	TGTGCCTCCTCTCAGAGCGGAACCTCCGCAGATACGCAGTATTTT	CASSQSGTSADTQYF
TRBV5-1	TRBJ2-5	.	.	TGCGCCAGCACTTTGCCGGGAGAGACCCAGTACTTC	CASTLPGETQYF
TRBV19	TRBJ1-1	TRBD1	.	TGTGCCAGTAGTATCCGACAGGGGGAAACTGAAGCTTTCTTT	CASSIRQGETEAFF
TRBV5-6	TRBJ2-1	.	.	TGTGCCAGCAGCCCGGGTTATCTTCTAGGTGAGCAGTTCTTC	CASSPGYLLGEQFF
TRBV5-1	TRBJ1-1	.	.	TGCGCCAGCAGCCCCCCGAGCGGGAGGAACACTGAAGCTTTCTTT	CASSPPSGRNTEAFF
TRBV6-5	TRBJ1-2	.	.	TGTGCTGTCACGGGGGGCAGAGGCTACACCTTC	CAVTGGRGYTF
TRBV6-6	TRBJ2-7	TRBD2	.	TGTGCCAGCAGTCGGAAGGGACTAGCGGGCGCATCCAACTCCTACGAGCAGTACTTC	CASSRKGLAGASNSYEQYF
TRBV6-1	TRBJ1-2	.	.	TGTGCCAGCAGTGTGTCCAGGGTAACTACCAACTATGGCTACACCTTC	CASSVSRVTTNYGYTF
TRBV2	TRBJ1-1	TRBD1	once	TGTGCCAGCAGTGGGCAGGGGGCGAGTACTGAAGCTTTCTTT	CASSGQGASTEAFF
TRBV12-3/TRBV12-4	TRBJ1-1	.	.	TGTGCCAGCACCAATCGGGAGAACACTGAAGCTTTCTTT	CASTNRENTEAFF
TRBV7-9	TRBJ1-1	.	.	TGTGCCAGCAGCCCGAGGGCGGTGGACACTGAAGCTTTCTTT	CASSPRAVDTEAFF
TRBV5-1	TRBJ2-7	TRBD2	.	TGCGCCAGCAGCTTGAAAGCGGGGGCCTACGAGCAGTACTTC	CASSLKAGAYEQYF
TRBV5-1	TRBJ2-1	.	.	TGCGCCAGCAGGACCGACAGGTACAATGAGCAGTTCTTC	CASRTDRYNEQFF
TRBV5-1	TRBJ2-1	.	.	TGCGCCAGCAGCTGGGGACTGGCGGCAGGGAGCTCCTACAATGAGCAGTTCTTC	CASSWGLAAGSSYNEQFF
TRBV5-1	TRBJ1-1	.	.	TGCGCCAGCAGCTTGGGGACCACGGGGACTGAAGCTTTCTTT	CASSLGTTGTEAFF
TRBV10-3	TRBJ2-7	.	.	TGTGCCATCAGTGATGGGTTTGGCGGGGAGTACGAGCAGTACTTC	CAISDGFGGEYEQYF
TRBV7-9	TRBJ1-2	TRBD1	few	TGTGCCAGCAGCAAGACAGGGTTGAGCTACACCTTC	CASSKTGLSYTF
TRBV5-4	TRBJ2-2	TRBD2	.	TGTGCCAGCAGCCCTAGCGGGGGGGCCCACGGGAACACCGGGGAGCTGTTTTTT	CASSPSGGAHGNTGELFF
TRBV12-3/TRBV12-4	TRBJ1-5	.	.	TGTGCCAGCAGTCGGGACTATCAGCCCCAGCATTTT	CASSRDYQPQHF
TRBV4-1	TRBJ1-2	.	.	TGCGCCAGCAGCCAAGATTTACGGGGGTATGGCTACACCTTC	CASSQDLRGYGYTF
TRBV5-1	TRBJ1-2	.	.	TGCGCCAGCAGCTTTCAACCCGTAGGGCGGGGGGGCTCCTATGGCTACACCTTC	CASSFQPVGRGGSYGYTF
TRBV5-4	TRBJ1-1	TRBD1	.	TGTGCCAGCAGCTCTACCGGGCAACAGGGGAAGGAAACTGAAGCTTTCTTT	CASSSTGQQGKETEAFF
TRBV9	TRBJ1-2	TRBD1	.	TGTGCCAGCAGCTCAAGGACAGGTTATGGCTACACCTTC	CASSSRTGYGYTF
TRBV7-2	TRBJ1-3	TRBD1	.	TGTGCCAGCAGCCTAGCCGGGACAGGGGGGTTAAACACCATATATTTT	CASSLAGTGGLNTIYF
TRBV19	TRBJ1-1	.	.	TGTGCCATCTCCCAGGGCGAAACTGAAGCTTTCTTT	CAISQGETEAFF
TRBV10-2	TRBJ2-5	TRBD2	.	TGCGCCGCCCGAGGGCGGGGGTCCCAAGAGACCCAGTACTTC	CAARGRGSQETQYF
TRBV7-2	TRBJ2-3	TRBD1	.	TGTGCCAGCACCCGACAGGGAACAGATACGCAGTATTTT	CASTRQGTDTQYF
TRBV7-9	TRBJ2-1	.	few	TGTGCCAGCAGCTTGGAGGAGGGTTGGGAGCAGTTCTTC	CASSLEEGWEQFF
TRBV11-2	TRBJ2-1	TRBD2	.	TGTGCCAGCAAGACTAGCGGGATCGGAATAGAGCAGTTCTTC	CASKTSGIGIEQFF
TRBV11-2	TRBJ2-5	.	.	TGTGCCAGCAGCTTAGATCGGGAGACCCAGTACTTC	CASSLDRETQYF